The clone carrying this T cell receptor beta chain was seen only once. Germline lookup yields CDR1 MNHEY and CDR2 SVGEGT. Trimming took 6 bases from V and 6 from J; bases not matched to a gene: 7. The CDR3 length is 15 residues. As handled by the study authors: Scientists estimated how many nucleated cells there were by amplifying reference gene primers. Using immunoSEQ multiplex PCR, the repertoire was profiled, and TCRdb retains in-frame clones only, with some absent. That table gives V, J and clone size, and the DNA gave D and trimming. The repertoire holds more than 140,000 clones, with 85% to 90% as singletons. This entry belongs to a study of blood T cell repertoires in COVID-19. The overall study: The United States, Italy and Spain provided the acute and convalescent COVID-19 samples. The cDNA or gDNA used as material had been derived from T cells, B-cell-depleted T cells, or PBMCs.

This rearrangement joins TRBV6-2 or TRBV6-3 to TRBJ1-6; 8 bases match TRBD1. The sample comprised peripheral blood. This receptor was obtained from a woman aged 55-69 years with acute or convalescent COVID-19. This CDR3 reads CASSERTGSNSPLHF. In nucleotides, the CDR3 is TGTGCCAGCAGCGAGAGGACAGGGTCTAATTCACCCCTCCACTTT.